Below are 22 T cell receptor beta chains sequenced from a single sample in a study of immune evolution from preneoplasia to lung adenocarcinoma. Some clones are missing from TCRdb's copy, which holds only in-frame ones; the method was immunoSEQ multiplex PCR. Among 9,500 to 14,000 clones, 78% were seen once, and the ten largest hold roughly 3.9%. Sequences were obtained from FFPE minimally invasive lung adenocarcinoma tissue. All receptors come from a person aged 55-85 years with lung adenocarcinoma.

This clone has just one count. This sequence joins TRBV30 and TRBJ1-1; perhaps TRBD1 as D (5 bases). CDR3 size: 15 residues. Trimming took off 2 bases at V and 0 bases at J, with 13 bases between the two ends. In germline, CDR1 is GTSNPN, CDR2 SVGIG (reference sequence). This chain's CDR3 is CAWSKGGTVNTEAFF. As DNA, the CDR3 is TGTGCCTGGAGTAAAGGCGGGACTGTGAACACTGAAGCTTTCTTT.

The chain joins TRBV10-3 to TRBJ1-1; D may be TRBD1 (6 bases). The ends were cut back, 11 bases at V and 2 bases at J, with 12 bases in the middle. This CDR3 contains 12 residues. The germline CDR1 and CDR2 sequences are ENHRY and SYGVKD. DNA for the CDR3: TGTGCCTCCACAGGGTTTAACACTGAAGCTTTCTTT. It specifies CASTGFNTEAFF.

The CDR3 bases are TGTGCCAGCAGCTCATCTCCCGGATACGGCACCGGGGAGCTGTTTTTT. Protein: CASSSSPGYGTGELFF. V and J are TRBV7-6 and TRBJ2-2; D remains ambiguous. Germline values: CDR1 SGHVS, CDR2 FNYEAQ. V lost 4 bases and J lost 4, with 16 bases in between. The CDR3 contains 16 residues.

The CDR3 region has the DNA TGTGCCAGCAGCCAGACAGGGGGCTCCTACGAGCAGTACTTC. It codes for CASSQTGGSYEQYF. V usage is TRBV5-4 and J usage is TRBJ2-7, with 9 bases aligning to TRBD1. With V trimmed by 4 bases and J by 0 bases, 2 bases remained unmatched. In germline, CDR1 is SGHNT, CDR2 YYREEE (reference sequence). The CDR3 totals 14 residues.

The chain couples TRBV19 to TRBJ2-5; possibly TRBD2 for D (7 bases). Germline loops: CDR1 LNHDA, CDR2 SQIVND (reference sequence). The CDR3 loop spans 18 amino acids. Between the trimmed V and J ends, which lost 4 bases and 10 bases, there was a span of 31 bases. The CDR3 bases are TGTGCCAGTAGTACCCTAGGGGTGGCGGGGGCCCTCCCCCGGGGCCAGTACTTC. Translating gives CASSTLGVAGALPRGQYF. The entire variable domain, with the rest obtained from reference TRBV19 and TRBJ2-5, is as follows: DGGITQSPKYLFRKEGQNVTLSCEQNLNHDAMYWYRQDPGQGLRLIYYSQIVNDFQKGDIAEGYSVSREKKESFPLTVTSAQKNPTAFYLCASSTLGVAGALPRGQYFGPGTRLLVL.

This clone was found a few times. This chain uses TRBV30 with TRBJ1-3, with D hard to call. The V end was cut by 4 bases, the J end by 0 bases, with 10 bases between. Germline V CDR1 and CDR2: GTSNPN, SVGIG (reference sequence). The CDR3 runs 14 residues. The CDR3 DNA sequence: TGTGCCTGGAAGACAAGCTCCTCTGGAAACACCATATATTTT. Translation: CAWKTSSSGNTIYF.

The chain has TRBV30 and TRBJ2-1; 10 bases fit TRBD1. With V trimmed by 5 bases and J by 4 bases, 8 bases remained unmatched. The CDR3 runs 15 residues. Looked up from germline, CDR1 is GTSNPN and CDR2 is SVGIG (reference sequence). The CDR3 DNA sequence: TGTGCCTGGGCTCGGACAGGGGGGCTATACAATGAGCAGTTCTTC. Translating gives CAWARTGGLYNEQFF.

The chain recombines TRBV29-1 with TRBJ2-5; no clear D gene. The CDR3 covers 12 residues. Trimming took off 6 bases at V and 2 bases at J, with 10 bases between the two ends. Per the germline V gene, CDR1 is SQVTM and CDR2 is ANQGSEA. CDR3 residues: CSVRISQETQYF. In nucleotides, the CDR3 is TGCAGCGTAAGGATCAGTCAAGAGACCCAGTACTTC.

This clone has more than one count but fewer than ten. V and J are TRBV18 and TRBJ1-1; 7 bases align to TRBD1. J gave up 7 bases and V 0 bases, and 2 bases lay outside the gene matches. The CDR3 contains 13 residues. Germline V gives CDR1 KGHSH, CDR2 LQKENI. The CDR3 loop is CASSPPGQFEAFF. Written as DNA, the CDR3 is TGTGCCAGCTCACCACCGGGACAGTTTGAAGCTTTCTTT.

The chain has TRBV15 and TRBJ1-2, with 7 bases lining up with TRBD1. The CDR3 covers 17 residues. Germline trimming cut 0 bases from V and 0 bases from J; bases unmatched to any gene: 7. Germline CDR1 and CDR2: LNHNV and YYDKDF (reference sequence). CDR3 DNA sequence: TGTGCCACCAGCAGAGATGGGGTGGGGACAGCTAACTATGGCTACACCTTC. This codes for CATSRDGVGTANYGYTF.

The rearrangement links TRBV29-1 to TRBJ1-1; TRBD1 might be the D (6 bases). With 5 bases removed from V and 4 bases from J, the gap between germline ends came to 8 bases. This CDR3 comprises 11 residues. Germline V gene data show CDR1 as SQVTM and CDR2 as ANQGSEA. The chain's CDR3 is CSVPRGTEAFF. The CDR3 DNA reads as TGCAGCGTTCCCAGGGGCACTGAAGCTTTCTTT. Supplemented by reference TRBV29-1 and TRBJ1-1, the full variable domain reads SAVISQKPSRDICQRGTSLTIQCQVDSQVTMMFWYRQQPGQSLTLIATANQGSEATYESGFVIDKFPISRPNLTFSTLTVSNMSPEDSSIYLCSVPRGTEAFFGQGTRLTVV.

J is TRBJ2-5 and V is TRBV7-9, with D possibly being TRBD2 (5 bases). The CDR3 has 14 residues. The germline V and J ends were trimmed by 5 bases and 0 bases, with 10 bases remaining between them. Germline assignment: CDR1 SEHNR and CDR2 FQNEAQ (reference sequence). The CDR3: CASSPPGNQETQYF. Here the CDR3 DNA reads TGTGCCAGCAGCCCGCCGGGGAACCAAGAGACCCAGTACTTC.

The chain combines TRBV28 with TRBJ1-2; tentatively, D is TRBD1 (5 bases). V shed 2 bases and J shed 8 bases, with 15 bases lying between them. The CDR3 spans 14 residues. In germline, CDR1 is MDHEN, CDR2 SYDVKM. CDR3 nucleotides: TGTGCCAGCAGTTTAGACGGGACCGTGTGGGGCTACACCTTC. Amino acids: CASSLDGTVWGYTF.

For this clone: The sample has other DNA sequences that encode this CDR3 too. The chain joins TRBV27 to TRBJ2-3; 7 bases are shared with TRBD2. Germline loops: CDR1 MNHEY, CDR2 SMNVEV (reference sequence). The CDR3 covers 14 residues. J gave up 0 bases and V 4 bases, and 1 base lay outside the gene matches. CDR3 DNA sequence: TGTGCCAGCAGTTGGCGGGGGAGCACAGATACGCAGTATTTT. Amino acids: CASSWRGSTDTQYF.

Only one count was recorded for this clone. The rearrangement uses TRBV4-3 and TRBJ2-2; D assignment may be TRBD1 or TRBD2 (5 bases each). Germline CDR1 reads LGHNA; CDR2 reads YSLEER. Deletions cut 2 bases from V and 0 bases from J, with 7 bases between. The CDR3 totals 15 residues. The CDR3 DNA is TGCGCCAGCAGCCAACGGGGCACGAACACCGGGGAGCTGTTTTTT. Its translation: CASSQRGTNTGELFF.

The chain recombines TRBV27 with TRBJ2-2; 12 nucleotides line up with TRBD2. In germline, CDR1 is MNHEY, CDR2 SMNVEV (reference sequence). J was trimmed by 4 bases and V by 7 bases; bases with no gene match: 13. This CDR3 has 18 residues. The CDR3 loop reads CASTHRPSGGAGTGELFF. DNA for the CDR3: TGTGCCAGCACGCATAGGCCTAGCGGGGGGGCCGGCACCGGGGAGCTGTTTTTT.

CDR3 sequence: CASSYPGAGGNTIYF. The CDR3 DNA is TGTGCCAGCAGTTACCCGGGGGCTGGTGGAAACACCATATATTTT. V usage is TRBV6-6 and J usage is TRBJ1-3; possible D gene TRBD1, 6 bases. The CDR3 totals 15 residues. Trimming pared 2 bases from V and 3 bases from J, leaving 11 bases between. In germline, CDR1 is MNHNY, CDR2 SVGAGI (reference sequence).

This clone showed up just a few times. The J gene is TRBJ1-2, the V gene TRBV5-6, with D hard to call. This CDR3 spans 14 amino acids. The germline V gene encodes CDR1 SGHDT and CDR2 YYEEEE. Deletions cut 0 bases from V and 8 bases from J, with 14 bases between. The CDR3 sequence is CASSLVSRTGGYTF. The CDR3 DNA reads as TGTGCCAGCAGCTTGGTCTCGAGGACTGGGGGCTACACCTTC.

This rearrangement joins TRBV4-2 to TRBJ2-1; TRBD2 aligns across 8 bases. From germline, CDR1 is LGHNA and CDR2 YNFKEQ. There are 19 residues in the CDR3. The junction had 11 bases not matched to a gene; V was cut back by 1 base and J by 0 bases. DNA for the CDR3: TGTGCCAGCAGCCAAGGGGTGCTAGCGGGCAGGAGCTCCTACAATGAGCAGTTCTTC. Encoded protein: CASSQGVLAGRSSYNEQFF.

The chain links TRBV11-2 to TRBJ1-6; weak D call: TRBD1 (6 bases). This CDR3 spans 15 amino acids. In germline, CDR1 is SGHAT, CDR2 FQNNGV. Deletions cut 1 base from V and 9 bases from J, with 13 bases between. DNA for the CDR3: TGTGCCAGCAGCTTAGCCAGGGGTAACGGTTCACCCCTCCACTTT. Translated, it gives CASSLARGNGSPLHF.

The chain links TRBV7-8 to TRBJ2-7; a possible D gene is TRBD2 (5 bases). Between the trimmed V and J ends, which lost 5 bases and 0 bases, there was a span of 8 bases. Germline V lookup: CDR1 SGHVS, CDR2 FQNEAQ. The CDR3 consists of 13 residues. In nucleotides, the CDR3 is TGTGCCAGCAGCCAACGGGACTCCTACGAGCAGTACTTC. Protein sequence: CASSQRDSYEQYF.

The CDR3 DNA is TGTGCCAGCAGCCACGTCCGCAAGACTAGCGGGAAACTCACAGATACGCAGTATTTT. Protein product: CASSHVRKTSGKLTDTQYF. The gene calls are TRBV14 and TRBJ2-3; the match to TRBD2 covers 11 bases. The CDR3 is made up of 19 amino acids. Germline CDR1 and CDR2: SGHDN and FVKESK. The J segment lost 2 bases and the V segment lost 3 bases, leaving 13 bases of the junction unmatched. The complete variable domain, with remaining parts taken from reference TRBV14 and TRBJ2-3, reads EAGVTQFPSHSVIEKGQTVTLRCDPISGHDNLYWYRRVMGKEIKFLLHFVKESKQDESGMPNNRFLAERTGGTYSTLKVQPAELEDSGVYFCASSHVRKTSGKLTDTQYFGPGTRLTVL.